The 21 T cell receptor beta chains reported below all come from one sample, sequenced in a study of post-analysis software for immune sequencing data. The study, taken as a whole, reports: There were roughly five TRBV segments more frequent in patients than controls, and TRBV5-6, TRBV5-1 and TRBV20-1 were among them.

These receptors have no identified antigens. cDNA libraries for TCR beta contained unique molecular identifiers. TCRdb re-called the PCR reads through MiXCR, storing one row per CDR3 protein. The data show roughly 730,000 distinct CDR3 sequences, 25% to 30% seen once. Sequencing was performed on blood. These receptors were collected from a girl aged 10-17 years with multiple sclerosis.

The CDR3 loop reads CATKSVQETQYF. In DNA, the CDR3 is TGTGCCACCAAATCCGTACAAGAGACCCAGTACTTC. V is TRBV10-3 and J is TRBJ2-5; no firm D call. The ends were cut back, 10 bases at V and 2 bases at J, with 11 bases in the middle. This CDR3 is built from 12 residues. Germline V gives CDR1 ENHRY, CDR2 SYGVKD.

The V and J genes are TRBV25-1 and TRBJ1-2, with D hard to call. Germline CDR1 and CDR2: MGHDK and SYGVNS. The V gene lost 5 bases and the J gene lost 6 bases, with 16 bases spanning the gap. CDR3 size: 14 residues. CDR3 protein: CASSRRVDLDGYTF. CDR3 bases: TGTGCCAGCAGTAGACGGGTGGACCTAGATGGCTACACCTTC.

The gene calls are TRBV5-1 and TRBJ2-1; 8 positions agree with TRBD2. Germline CDR1 SGHRS, CDR2 YFSETQ. This CDR3 has 16 residues. The V gene end was trimmed by 0 bases and the J gene end by 3 bases; junction bases not matched to a gene: 5. The CDR3 DNA is TGCGCCAGCAGCTTGGCCGCTCTAGCGGGCTACAATGAGCAGTTCTTC. Its protein product is CASSLAALAGYNEQFF.

This sequence joins TRBV25-1 and TRBJ2-5, with 11 nucleotides matching TRBD2. V lost 8 bases to trimming and J lost 4 bases; unmatched junction nucleotides: 15. Germline CDR1 is MGHDK and CDR2 is SYGVNS. The length of the CDR3 is 17 residues. CDR3 loop: CASGTRLAGKGGETQYF. DNA of the CDR3: TGTGCCAGCGGAACCCGACTAGCGGGAAAAGGCGGAGAGACCCAGTACTTC.

This clonotype was seen a few times. The rearrangement uses TRBV6-4 and TRBJ2-5, with D hard to call. The V gene lost 2 bases and the J gene lost 11 bases, with 12 bases spanning the gap. Germline CDR1 and CDR2: MRHNA and SNTAGT. The CDR3 contains 12 residues. The CDR3 here is CASSDGPNEQYF. The CDR3 DNA sequence: TGTGCCAGCAGTGACGGGCCCAATGAGCAGTACTTC.

The chain employs TRBV29-1 and TRBJ1-2; no reliable D call. Germline lookup yields CDR1 SQVTM and CDR2 ANQGSEA. V gave up 4 bases and J gave up 5 bases, with 17 bases separating them. The CDR3 runs to 14 residues. CDR3 sequence reads: CSVGVGGKNYGYTF. The CDR3 DNA follows: TGCAGCGTTGGGGTGGGCGGGAAAAATTATGGCTACACCTTC.

The V gene is TRBV29-1, the J gene TRBJ2-7, with 9 bases matching TRBD2. J lost 2 bases, V lost 4 bases, and 3 bases had no gene match. The CDR3 runs to 13 residues. Germline lookup yields CDR1 SQVTM and CDR2 ANQGSEA. The CDR3 DNA is TGCAGCGTTGGCGGGAGGGCCGCCTACGAGCAGTACTTC. It is translated as CSVGGRAAYEQYF.

The chain links TRBV5-1 to TRBJ1-4; maybe TRBD1 (5 bases). V lost 3 bases to trimming and J lost 0 bases, with 12 bases between them. From germline, CDR1 is SGHRS and CDR2 YFSETQ. This CDR3 region has 16 residues. CDR3 protein: CASSSDPGPTNEKLFF. In DNA form, the CDR3 reads TGCGCCAGCAGCTCTGACCCGGGGCCAACTAATGAAAAACTGTTTTTT.

V and J are TRBV11-2 and TRBJ2-2; 8 positions match TRBD1. This CDR3 is 15 amino acids long. Trimming at V came to 10 bases and at J to 1 base, leaving 8 bases not matched to a gene. From germline, CDR1 is SGHAT and CDR2 FQNNGV. Written as DNA, the CDR3 is TGTGCCACCCAACTGGGACAGGTGAACACCGGGGAGCTGTTTTTT. It yields the protein CATQLGQVNTGELFF.

Many counts were recorded for this clonotype. V is TRBV7-2 and J is TRBJ2-7; D gene ambiguous. The CDR3 runs to 15 residues. Germline V gene sequence: CDR1 SGHTA, CDR2 FQGNSA. Trimming cost V 2 bases and J 4 bases, with 15 bases left between them. The CDR3 protein is CASSLSPARAYEQYF. CDR3 bases: TGTGCCAGCAGCTTAAGCCCCGCTAGGGCTTACGAGCAGTACTTC.

V is TRBV5-1 and J is TRBJ1-1, with 7 bases lining up with TRBD1. Unmatched junction bases numbered 10, after V lost 4 bases and J lost 4 bases. The CDR3 is made up of 15 amino acids. CDR1 SGHRS and CDR2 YFSETQ come from the germline V gene. The CDR3 loop is CASSGPGGRGTEAFF. DNA for the CDR3: TGCGCCAGCAGCGGACCAGGGGGACGAGGCACTGAAGCTTTCTTT.

The chain has TRBV20-1 and TRBJ2-5; 9 nucleotides agree with TRBD1. Germline V lookup: CDR1 DFQATT, CDR2 SNEGSKA (reference sequence). Trimming removed 1 base from V and 11 bases from J; junction bases left unmatched: 14. The CDR3 totals 15 residues. CDR3 DNA sequence: TGCAGTGCTAGAGCCTGGGACAGGGAGGACTACAAGCAGTACTTC. Translated, it gives CSARAWDREDYKQYF.

V usage is TRBV4-3 and J usage is TRBJ2-1; D is uncertain. This CDR3 has 17 amino acids. The germline CDR1 and CDR2 sequences are LGHNA and YSLEER. V was shortened by 0 bases and J by 0 bases, with 12 bases between the two germline ends. CDR3 residues: CASSQDSPRSSYNEQFF. The CDR3 nucleotides read TGCGCCAGCAGCCAAGATTCTCCCCGGAGCTCCTACAATGAGCAGTTCTTC.

This clonotype occurred a few times. The rearrangement links TRBV28 to TRBJ2-1, with TRBD2 matching over 7 bases. CDR3 length: 14 residues. Trimming at V came to 7 bases and at J to 12 bases, leaving 15 bases not matched to a gene. CDR1 and CDR2 from the germline V gene are MDHEN and SYDVKM. The CDR3 loop is CASTPSGRALGQFF. The CDR3 DNA follows: TGTGCCAGCACCCCAAGTGGGAGGGCGTTGGGGCAGTTCTTC.

The chain uses TRBV6-5 and TRBJ1-1; 7 bases agree with TRBD1. Germline V lookup: CDR1 MNHEY, CDR2 SVGAGI. There are 17 residues in the CDR3. V gave up 0 bases and J gave up 0 bases; unmatched junction bases: 7. CDR3 in DNA: TGTGCCAGCAGTTACTCGAGGGACAGCTTCATGAACACTGAAGCTTTCTTT. It yields the protein CASSYSRDSFMNTEAFF.

This clonotype has more than one count but fewer than ten. The chain combines TRBV4-1 with TRBJ1-5, with D perhaps matching TRBD1 (5 bases). The V and J ends lost 5 bases and 6 bases respectively, with 11 bases between them. The CDR3 is 13 residues long. Per germline, CDR1 MGHRA and CDR2 YSYEKL. The CDR3: CASSTGWGQPQHF. CDR3 DNA: TGCGCCAGCAGCACAGGCTGGGGTCAGCCCCAGCATTTT.

The gene calls are TRBV7-2 and TRBJ2-3; D possibly corresponds to TRBD2 (6 bases). This CDR3 is built from 13 residues. Germline V lookup: CDR1 SGHTA, CDR2 FQGNSA. Trimming pared 8 bases from V and 3 bases from J, leaving 12 bases between. CDR3 sequence (DNA): TGTGCCAGCCGTGCGGGGAGTACAGATACGCAGTATTTT. It codes for CASRAGSTDTQYF.

This clonotype was recorded a few times. V is TRBV6-1 and J is TRBJ1-5; 10 bases match TRBD1. Germline assignment: CDR1 MNHNS and CDR2 SASEGT. The CDR3 contains 19 residues. The J segment lost 0 bases and the V segment lost 6 bases, leaving 14 bases of the junction unmatched. In DNA form, the CDR3 reads TGTGCCAGCAGAGACCCCGGGACAGGGGCTCCATATAGCAATCAGCCCCAGCATTTT. Its translation is CASRDPGTGAPYSNQPQHF.

This clonotype was found a few times. This chain joins TRBV15 and TRBJ2-7; maybe TRBD2 (5 bases). The CDR3 is 13 amino acids. Germline CDR1 reads LNHNV; CDR2 reads YYDKDF (reference sequence). V was trimmed by 6 bases and J by 2 bases, leaving 11 bases between them. CDR3 nucleotide sequence: TGTGCCACCAGGCAACTAGGAGCCTACGAGCAGTACTTC. Translated: CATRQLGAYEQYF.

With respect to this clonotype: A read error may explain this, as a much larger clone is one base away. This rearrangement joins TRBV7-2 to TRBJ2-7; 12 bases align to TRBD2. Germline CDR1 reads SGHTA; CDR2 reads FQGNSA. The CDR3 spans 15 residues. V shed 5 bases, J shed 4 bases, and the junction held 6 bases outside the gene matches. The CDR3 DNA follows: TGTGCCAGCAGCCATGCCGGGACTAGCGGGTACGAGCAGTACTTC. Protein product: CASSHAGTSGYEQYF. The entire variable domain, with the rest obtained from reference TRBV7-2 and TRBJ2-7, is as follows: GAGVSQSPSNKVTEKGKDVELRCDPISGHTALYWYRQSLGQGLEFLIYFQGNSAPDKSGLPSDRFSAERTGGSVSTLTIQRTQQEDSAVYLCASSHAGTSGYEQYFGPGTRLTVT.

This clonotype was counted only a few times. The chain combines TRBV18 with TRBJ2-5, with D possibly matching TRBD2 (6 bases). The J call could be wrong; TRBJ2-7 is a better fit for the DNA end. This CDR3 region has 13 residues. CDR1 and CDR2 from the germline V gene are KGHSH and LQKENI. CDR3 sequence reads: CASSPGGHYEQYF. In DNA, the CDR3 is TGTGCCAGCTCACCGGGGGGTCACTACGAGCAGTACTTC.